This entry lists 2 T cell receptor beta chains sequenced from one sample in a study of T cells in Graves' hyperthyroidism and ophthalmopathy. The TCR beta CDR3 regions underwent amplification using RNA transcripts as the source. Primed by the HTBI set, a first-round RT-PCR was run on the TCR CDR3. TCRdb analysed the multiplex PCR reads with MiXCR anew, one entry per CDR3 protein. The data contain more than 550,000 distinct CDR3 sequences, roughly 45% of them seen just once; the ten biggest clones take up about 7.2%. The specimen sequenced was peripheral blood or thyroid tissue (not recorded which). These receptors were obtained from an adult man with Graves' disease, either hyperthyroidism or ophthalmopathy (not recorded which).

The chain has TRBV7-2 and TRBJ1-1; 9 positions agree with TRBD1. Germline lookup yields CDR1 SGHTA and CDR2 FQGNSA. J gave up 1 base and V 2 bases, and 2 bases lay outside the gene matches. This CDR3 has 15 amino acids. CDR3: CASSLRTGENTEAFF. For the CDR3, the DNA is TGTGCCAGCAGCTTAAGGACAGGGGAGAACACTGAAGCTTTCTTT.

This clonotype was found once. This chain's CDR3 is CSYPPHLADTEAFF. As DNA, the CDR3 is TGCAGTTACCCCCCACATCTCGCGGACACTGAAGCTTTCTTT. This chain links TRBV20-1 with TRBJ1-1; no firm D call. The CDR3 covers 14 residues. The germline CDR1 and CDR2 sequences are DFQATT and SNEGSKA (reference sequence). Trimming pared 8 bases from V and 3 bases from J, leaving 19 bases between.